This note documents a single TCR beta chain sequence. Time point reported: pretreatment peripheral blood. The diagnosis in patients was locally advanced or metastatic urothelial carcinoma. Patients yielded 1 to 8 samples each, pretreatment and on-treatment. This sample was included in a study of PD-L1 blockade in urothelial cancer. On the study more broadly: Researchers found blood samples held a median of approximately 150,000 T cells.

The CDR3 is 18 amino acids. Germline-derived CDR1 and CDR2 are SGHNT and YYREEE (reference sequence). Unmatched junction bases numbered 18, after V lost 4 bases and J lost 9 bases. The repertoire was sequenced with immunoSEQ multiplex PCR; TCRdb's copy has only in-frame clones and lacks some. Of 65,000 to 80,000 clones listed, roughly 90% are singletons. The V gene is TRBV5-4, the J gene TRBJ2-1, with TRBD2 identical over 11 bases. The TCR sequence derives from a man aged 70 or older with urothelial cancer. The sample consisted of PBMCs, taken around atezolizumab (anti-PD-L1) treatment. CDR3 in amino acids: CASSRDPMTSGARGEQFF. In DNA form, the CDR3 reads TGTGCCAGCAGCCGAGACCCCATGACTAGCGGGGCCCGGGGTGAGCAGTTCTTC.